This T cell receptor (beta chain) was profiled in a study of blood T cell repertoires in COVID-19. About the study: In each case, the material was cDNA or gDNA derived from T cells, B-cell-depleted T cells, or PBMCs.

Germline assignment: CDR1 LGHDT and CDR2 YNNKEL (reference sequence). Trimming removed 5 bases from V and 1 base from J, with 18 bases in between. The length of the CDR3 is 17 residues. Original processing notes: Reference gene primer amplification gave estimated nucleated cell counts. The protocol was immunoSEQ multiplex PCR, while the TCRdb copy is restricted to in-frame clones and leaves out a portion. The V and J calls and clone size were taken over from that table, and D and trimming were inferred from the DNA. The sample lists about 250,000 clones, roughly 85% seen once, with approximately 9% in the top ten. Participants were aged about 18 to 100 years from 20 to 30 US areas. Participants were placed into cohorts based on the clinical history they reported.

The rearrangement joins TRBV3-1 (or the pseudogene TRBV3-2) to TRBJ2-4; D is unresolved. Sequenced material: PBMCs or T cells enriched from blood (not recorded which). The receptor was derived from a woman aged 45 to 65 with acute COVID-19. The CDR3 DNA sequence: TGTGCCAGCAGCACCAATGACGGGTTATCGGCCAAAAACATTCAGTACTTC. It translates to CASSTNDGLSAKNIQYF.